This T cell receptor (beta chain) came from a study of blood T cell repertoires in COVID-19. Study in general: Samples representing acute and convalescent COVID-19 were sourced from the United States, Italy and Spain. From T cells, B-cell-depleted T cells, or PBMCs came the material, which was cDNA or gDNA.

Patients from Seattle were sampled longitudinally, starting during active infection. The germline V gene encodes CDR1 MRHNA and CDR2 SNTAGT. Trimming took off 6 bases at V and 1 base at J, with 18 bases between the two ends. The CDR3 is 16 residues long. Study processing details: Reference gene primers were amplified, and this amplification served to estimate nucleated cell counts. Some clones are missing from TCRdb's copy, which holds only in-frame ones; the method was immunoSEQ multiplex PCR. D and trimming were read from the DNA, whereas the V and J calls and clone size are those reported in that table. Of over 200,000 clones listed, 75% to 95% are singletons.

This clonotype was sampled from a person between 18 and 30 years old with COVID-19, enrolled during active disease. Specimen: peripheral blood. The gene calls are TRBV6-4 and TRBJ1-2; D remains ambiguous. The CDR3 spells CASSPYHLGSNYGYTF. CDR3 bases: TGTGCCAGCAGCCCTTACCATCTAGGTAGTAACTATGGCTACACCTTC.